The 13 T cell receptor beta chains listed next were all sequenced from one sample in a study of blood T cell repertoires in COVID-19. The protocol was immunoSEQ multiplex PCR, while the TCRdb copy is restricted to in-frame clones and leaves out a portion. Of 200,000 to 250,000 clones in the sample, roughly 88% are singletons; the top ten hold over 3%. Material: PBMCs or T cells enriched from blood (not recorded which). The receptor source for this set is a woman aged 35 to 49 with acute COVID-19.

The chain uses TRBV7-8 and TRBJ1-1; D gene unclear. CDR1 and CDR2 from the germline V gene are SGHVS and FQNEAQ. V was cut by 5 bases and J by 4 bases, with 14 bases left in between. This CDR3 is 14 amino acids long. For the CDR3, the DNA is TGTGCCAGCAGCGCCCTAGGCCTGAGCACTGAAGCTTTCTTT. Its translation: CASSALGLSTEAFF.

The table lists this clone with a few counts. This chain links TRBV6-2 or TRBV6-3 with TRBJ1-1, with D uncertain. CDR1 and CDR2 (germline): MNHEY, SVGEGT. The germline V and J ends were trimmed by 2 bases and 11 bases, with 15 bases remaining between them. CDR3 length equals 13 residues. CDR3 DNA: TGTGCCAGCAGTTACCGACCCCTAGAGGGTGCTTTCTTT. It specifies CASSYRPLEGAFF.

As DNA, the CDR3 is TGCGCCAGCAGCATCGGGACCGGGAGCCGCGGAGATACGCAGTATTTT. It encodes CASSIGTGSRGDTQYF. The chain recombines TRBV5-1 with TRBJ2-3; a weak D match, TRBD2 (6 bases). With 4 bases removed from V and 5 bases from J, the gap between germline ends came to 20 bases. The CDR3 is made up of 16 amino acids. Germline loops: CDR1 SGHRS, CDR2 YFSETQ.

J is TRBJ1-1 and V is TRBV3-1 (or the pseudogene TRBV3-2), with TRBD1 matching over 10 bases. Germline CDR1 is LGHDT and CDR2 is YNNKEL (reference sequence). The CDR3 loop spans 15 amino acids. Trimming took 4 bases from V and 6 from J; bases not matched to a gene: 8. The CDR3: CASSLSDRGRAEAFF. Here the CDR3 DNA reads TGTGCCAGCAGCCTAAGCGACAGGGGGCGCGCTGAAGCTTTCTTT.

The chain links TRBV7-7 to TRBJ2-2, with TRBD2 matching 8 bases. Germline trimming cut 5 bases from V and 4 bases from J; bases unmatched to any gene: 6. CDR1 SSHAT and CDR2 FNYEAQ come from the germline V gene (reference sequence). The CDR3 loop spans 15 amino acids. The CDR3 DNA is TGTGCCAGCAGCCCGACCCTAGCGGGCACCGGGGAGCTGTTTTTT. Protein sequence: CASSPTLAGTGELFF.

This clone appeared a few times. The chain has TRBV2 and TRBJ1-6; no clear D. V lost 3 bases to trimming and J lost 10 bases, with 13 bases between them. The length of the CDR3 is 14 residues. CDR1 is SNHLY and CDR2 is FYNNEI in the germline V gene. CDR3 loop: CASSDEPTRSPLHF. The CDR3 DNA reads TGTGCCAGCAGTGATGAACCAACCCGGTCACCCCTCCACTTT.

The chain couples TRBV27 to TRBJ1-1; 10 bases map to TRBD1. The CDR3 covers 15 residues. The J segment lost 8 bases and the V segment lost 5 bases, leaving 11 bases of the junction unmatched. Germline V gene lookup returns CDR1 MNHEY and CDR2 SMNVEV (reference sequence). The CDR3 region is CASSGRTGGFAEAFF. The CDR3 DNA reads TGTGCCAGCAGTGGCCGGACAGGGGGTTTTGCCGAAGCTTTCTTT.

V is TRBV18 and J is TRBJ2-3, with a weak D call TRBD2 (6 bases). CDR1 and CDR2 from the germline V gene are KGHSH and LQKENI. This CDR3 is built from 14 residues. V was clipped by 3 bases and J by 2 bases, with 9 bases between them. DNA of the CDR3: TGTGCCAGCTCACCGCGGGGCTACACAGATACGCAGTATTTT. The encoded protein is CASSPRGYTDTQYF.

The chain uses TRBV4-3 and TRBJ2-1; 9 positions match TRBD2. J was trimmed by 5 bases and V by 6 bases; bases with no gene match: 8. CDR1 LGHNA and CDR2 YSLEER come from the germline V gene. This CDR3 has 15 amino acids. The CDR3 sequence: CASSTGTSRDNEQFF. As DNA, the CDR3 is TGCGCCAGCAGTACAGGGACTAGCCGAGACAATGAGCAGTTCTTC.

The CDR3 DNA follows: TGTGCCAGCAGCGTAGACACGCCTAATGAGCAGTTCTTC. Translating it yields CASSVDTPNEQFF. The V and J genes are TRBV9 and TRBJ2-1; D unresolved. The V end lost 0 bases, the J end lost 7 bases, and 8 bases lay between the germline ends. The CDR3 sequence is 13 residues long. CDR1 is SGDLS, CDR2 YYNGEE, per germline.

The chain carries TRBV12-5 and TRBJ1-4; 8 positions agree with TRBD1. Germline values: CDR1 LGHNT, CDR2 FRNRAP. J gave up 5 bases and V 2 bases, and 10 bases lay outside the gene matches. The CDR3 runs 17 residues. The CDR3 DNA follows: TGTGCTAGTGGTTTGCCCACCTACAGGGGGTTGAATGAAAAACTGTTTTTT. This gives the protein CASGLPTYRGLNEKLFF.

The gene calls are TRBV2 and TRBJ2-3; 15 bases match TRBD2. Germline assignment: CDR1 SNHLY and CDR2 FYNNEI. This CDR3 spans 16 amino acids. J was trimmed by 1 base and V by 5 bases; bases with no gene match: 1. CDR3 bases: TGTGCCAGCAGTCGGACTAGCGGGGGGGGCACAGATACGCAGTATTTT. Protein product: CASSRTSGGGTDTQYF.

This chain uses TRBV7-8 with TRBJ1-1; TRBD1 might be the D (5 bases). The CDR3 loop spans 14 amino acids. V was cut by 5 bases and J by 5 bases, with 15 bases left in between. Germline CDR1 and CDR2: SGHVS and FQNEAQ. This chain's CDR3 is CASSPISGMTEAFF. Here the CDR3 DNA reads TGTGCCAGCAGCCCTATATCAGGGATGACTGAAGCTTTCTTT. The entire variable domain, with the rest obtained from reference TRBV7-8 and TRBJ1-1, is as follows: GAGVSQSPRYKVAKRGQDVALRCDPISGHVSLFWYQQALGQGPEFLTYFQNEAQLDKSGLPSDRFFAERPEGSVSTLKIQRTQQEDSAVYLCASSPISGMTEAFFGQGTRLTVV.